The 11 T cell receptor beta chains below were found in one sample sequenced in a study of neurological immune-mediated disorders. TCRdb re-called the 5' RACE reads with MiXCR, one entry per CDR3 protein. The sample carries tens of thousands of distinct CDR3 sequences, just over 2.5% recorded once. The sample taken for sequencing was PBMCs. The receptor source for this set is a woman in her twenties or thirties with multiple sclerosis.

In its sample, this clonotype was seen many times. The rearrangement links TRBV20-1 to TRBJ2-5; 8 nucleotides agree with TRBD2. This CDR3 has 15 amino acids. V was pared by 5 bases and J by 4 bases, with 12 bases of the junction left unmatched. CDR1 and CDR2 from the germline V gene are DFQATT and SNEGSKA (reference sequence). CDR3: CSAEKASGSLETQYF. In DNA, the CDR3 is TGCAGTGCTGAAAAAGCCAGCGGGAGTCTAGAGACCCAGTACTTC.

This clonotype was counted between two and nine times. CDR3 sequence: CASSPGQVGIQPQHF. The DNA of the CDR3 is TGTGCCAGCAGTCCCGGACAGGTCGGGATTCAGCCCCAGCATTTT. J is TRBJ1-5 and V is TRBV6-2 or TRBV6-3; TRBD1 agrees at 7 bases. Germline assignment: CDR1 MNHEY and CDR2 SVGEGT. The trim removed 5 bases at V and 6 bases at J, leaving 10 bases unmatched. This CDR3 spans 15 amino acids.

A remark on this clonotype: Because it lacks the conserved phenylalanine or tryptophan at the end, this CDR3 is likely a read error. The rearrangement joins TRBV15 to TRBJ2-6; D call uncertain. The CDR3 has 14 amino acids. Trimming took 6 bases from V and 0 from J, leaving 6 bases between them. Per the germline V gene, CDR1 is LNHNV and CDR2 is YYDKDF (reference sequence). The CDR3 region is CATSTYSGANVLTN. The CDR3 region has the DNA TGTGCCACCAGTACATACTCTGGGGCCAACGTCCTGACTAAC.

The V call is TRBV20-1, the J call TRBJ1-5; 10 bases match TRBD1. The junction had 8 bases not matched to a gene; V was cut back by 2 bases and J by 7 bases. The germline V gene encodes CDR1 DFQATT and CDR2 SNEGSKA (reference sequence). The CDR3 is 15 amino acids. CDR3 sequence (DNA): TGCAGTGCTAGACCCCGGACAGGGGGTGGGCAGCCCCAGCATTTT. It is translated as CSARPRTGGGQPQHF.

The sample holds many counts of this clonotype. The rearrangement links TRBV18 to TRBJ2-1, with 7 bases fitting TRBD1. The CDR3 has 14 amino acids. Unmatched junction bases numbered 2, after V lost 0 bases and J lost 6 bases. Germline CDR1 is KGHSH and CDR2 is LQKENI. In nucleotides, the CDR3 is TGTGCCAGCTCACCACCGCCAGGGGGCAATGAGCAGTTCTTC. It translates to CASSPPPGGNEQFF.

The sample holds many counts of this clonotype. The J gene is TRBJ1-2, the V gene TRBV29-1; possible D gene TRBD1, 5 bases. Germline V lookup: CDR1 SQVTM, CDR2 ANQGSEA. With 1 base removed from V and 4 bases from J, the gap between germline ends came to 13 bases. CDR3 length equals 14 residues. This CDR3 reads CSVEGRDGGYGYTF. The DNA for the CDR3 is TGCAGCGTTGAAGGCAGGGACGGTGGCTATGGCTACACCTTC.

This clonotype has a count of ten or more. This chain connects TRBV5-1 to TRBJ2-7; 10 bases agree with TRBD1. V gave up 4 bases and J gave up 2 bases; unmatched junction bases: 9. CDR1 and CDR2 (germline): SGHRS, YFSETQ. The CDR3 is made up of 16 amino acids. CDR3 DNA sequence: TGCGCCAGCAGCCAGGGGACAGGGGAGGTTACCTACGAGCAGTACTTC. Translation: CASSQGTGEVTYEQYF.

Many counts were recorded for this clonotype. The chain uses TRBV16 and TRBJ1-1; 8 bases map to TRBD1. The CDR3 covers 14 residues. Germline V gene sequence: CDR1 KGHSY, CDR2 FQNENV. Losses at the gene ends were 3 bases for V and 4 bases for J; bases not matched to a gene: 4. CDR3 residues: CASSHSQGATEAFF. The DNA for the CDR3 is TGTGCCAGCAGCCATTCTCAGGGGGCCACTGAAGCTTTCTTT.

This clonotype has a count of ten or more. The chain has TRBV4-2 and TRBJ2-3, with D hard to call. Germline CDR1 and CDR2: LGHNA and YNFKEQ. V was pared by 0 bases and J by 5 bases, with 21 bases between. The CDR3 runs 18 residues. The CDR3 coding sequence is TGTGCCAGCAGCCAAGAAACAACGGTGAGCAGTCGGCAAGATACGCAGTATTTT. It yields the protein CASSQETTVSSRQDTQYF.

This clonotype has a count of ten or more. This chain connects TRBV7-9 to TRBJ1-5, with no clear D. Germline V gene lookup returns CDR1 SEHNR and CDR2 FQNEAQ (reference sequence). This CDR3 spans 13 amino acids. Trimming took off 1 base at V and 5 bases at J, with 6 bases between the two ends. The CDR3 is CASSLDSYQPQHF. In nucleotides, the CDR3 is TGTGCCAGCAGCTTAGACAGTTATCAGCCCCAGCATTTT.

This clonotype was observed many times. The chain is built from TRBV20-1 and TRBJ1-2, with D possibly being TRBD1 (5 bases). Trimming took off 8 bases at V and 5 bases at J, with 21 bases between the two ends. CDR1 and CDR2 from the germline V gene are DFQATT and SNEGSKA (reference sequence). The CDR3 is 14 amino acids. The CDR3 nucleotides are TGCAGTCCTGGGGCCGCGATGCCCCCATATGGCTACACCTTC. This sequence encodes CSPGAAMPPYGYTF.